This T cell receptor beta chain was documented in a study of T cells in Graves' hyperthyroidism and ophthalmopathy. Regarding the study as a whole: Ophthalmopathy cases were set apart from stable hyperthyroidism by a 13 V-J model. Most clonotypes expanded in thyroid above 0.001 were likewise present in blood.

RNA transcripts gave rise to amplified TCR beta CDR3 regions. The TCR CDR3 was amplified in a first-round RT-PCR using the HTBI primer set. One entry per CDR3 protein results from TCRdb running MiXCR on the multiplex PCR reads. Of 600,000 to 700,000 distinct CDR3 sequences in the sample, less than 45% were seen once. Exclusion of patients followed from uncontrolled infection, other autoimmune disease, pregnancy or lactation. Diagnosis relied on clinical symptoms, serum thyroxine and TRAb, thyroid ultrasound and orbital computed tomography. This clonotype occurred a few times. The antigen is undetermined. Trimming took off 5 bases at V and 3 bases at J, with 10 bases between the two ends. Germline CDR1 MNHEY, CDR2 SVGAGI. The CDR3 sequence is 13 residues long.

This sequence joins TRBV6-5 and TRBJ1-1; D might be TRBD1 (6 bases). The specimen sequenced was peripheral blood or thyroid tissue (not recorded which). The receptor was derived from an adult man with Graves' disease, either hyperthyroidism or ophthalmopathy (not recorded which). The CDR3 coding sequence is TGTGCCAGCAGTGAAGAGGGGGACACTGAAGCTTTCTTT. It encodes CASSEEGDTEAFF.